The 5 T cell receptor beta chains below all came from one sample that was sequenced in a study of CD8 T cells in ankylosing spondylitis. TCRdb independently ran MiXCR on the 5' RACE reads; one entry per CDR3 protein. The sample holds under 850,000 distinct CDR3 sequences, roughly 19% seen once. Study-level points and caveats: It appeared that ankylosing spondylitis blood was characterized by a TCR beta motif of fewer than 10 highly homologous variants.

Which antigens these TCRs recognize remains unknown. Material: blood, either unsorted or a sorted T cell fraction (not recorded which). The receptors derive from a male donor with ankylosing spondylitis.

The rearrangement joins TRBV6-5 to TRBJ2-7; D gene ambiguous. V shed 2 bases and J shed 3 bases, with 11 bases lying between them. Germline V lookup: CDR1 MNHEY, CDR2 SVGAGI. The CDR3 sequence is 14 residues long. In nucleotides, the CDR3 is TGTGCCAGCAGTTACAGGGAAGAGAACTACGAGCAGTACTTC. Protein sequence: CASSYREENYEQYF.

V usage is TRBV5-1 and J usage is TRBJ1-4; no clear D. CDR3 length equals 13 residues. Trimming cost V 4 bases and J 7 bases, with 11 bases left between them. CDR1 and CDR2 from the germline V gene are SGHRS and YFSETQ. The CDR3 sequence: CASSVVGGEKLFF. CDR3 DNA: TGCGCCAGCAGCGTCGTCGGCGGTGAAAAACTGTTTTTT.

The table lists this clonotype with a few counts. J is TRBJ2-5 and V is TRBV5-8, with D unclear. Deletions cut 7 bases from V and 4 bases from J, with 8 bases between. The CDR3 runs 11 residues. Germline CDR1 SGHTS, CDR2 YDEGEE. As DNA, the CDR3 is TGTGCCAGCCCTGTTCCAGAGACCCAGTACTTC. Its protein is CASPVPETQYF. The full variable domain, in which reference TRBV5-8 and TRBJ2-5 provide the parts outside the CDR3, is EAGVTQSPTHLIKTRGQQATLRCSPISGHTSVYWYQQALGLGLQFLLWYDEGEERNRGNFPPRFSGRQFPNYSSELNVNALELEDSALYLCASPVPETQYFGPGTRLLVL.

The J gene is TRBJ1-3, the V gene TRBV29-1; D is perhaps TRBD1 (5 bases). Trimming took off 6 bases at V and 3 bases at J, with 12 bases between the two ends. Germline V gene sequence: CDR1 SQVTM, CDR2 ANQGSEA. CDR3 length equals 13 residues. CDR3 loop: CSVLQGNGNTIYF. In DNA, the CDR3 is TGCAGCGTACTCCAGGGAAATGGAAACACCATATATTTT.

This clonotype occurred a few times. The rearrangement links TRBV18 to TRBJ1-4, with 7 bases matching TRBD1. In germline, CDR1 is KGHSH, CDR2 LQKENI. CDR3 length: 16 residues. V shed 0 bases, J shed 10 bases, and the junction held 11 bases outside the gene matches. The CDR3 spells CASSPPVGTEARKLFF. The CDR3 DNA reads TGTGCCAGCTCACCACCGGTCGGGACAGAAGCTCGAAAACTGTTTTTT.